This TCR beta chain was recovered during a study of identical twins. Whole-study findings and limits: The degree of excess twin sharing was weaker in beta out-of-frame sequences. Twins shared out-of-frame alpha sequences with excess low generation probability. The abundant beta clonotypes from cord blood had fewer insertions, and memory repertoires had none of this.

J gave up 4 bases and V 2 bases, and 7 bases lay outside the gene matches. CDR1 and CDR2 from the germline V gene are SGHTA and FQGNSA. The CDR3 covers 15 residues. MiXCR, run by TCRdb on the 5' RACE reads, gives a single entry per CDR3 protein. The top ten hold more than 2.5% of the sample, which has a few hundred thousand distinct CDR3 sequences, over 8.5% seen once. This clonotype was observed a handful of times. What it recognizes is unknown. Another study also made use of these data, one on yellow fever vaccine responses in identical twins.

The sample was PBMCs. V and J are TRBV7-2 and TRBJ1-2; 7 positions agree with TRBD1. The TCR was taken from a woman between 18 and 30 years old in good health. The CDR3 here is CASSLRPGGSYGYTF. The CDR3 DNA reads TGTGCCAGCAGCTTACGGCCAGGGGGAAGCTATGGCTACACCTTC.